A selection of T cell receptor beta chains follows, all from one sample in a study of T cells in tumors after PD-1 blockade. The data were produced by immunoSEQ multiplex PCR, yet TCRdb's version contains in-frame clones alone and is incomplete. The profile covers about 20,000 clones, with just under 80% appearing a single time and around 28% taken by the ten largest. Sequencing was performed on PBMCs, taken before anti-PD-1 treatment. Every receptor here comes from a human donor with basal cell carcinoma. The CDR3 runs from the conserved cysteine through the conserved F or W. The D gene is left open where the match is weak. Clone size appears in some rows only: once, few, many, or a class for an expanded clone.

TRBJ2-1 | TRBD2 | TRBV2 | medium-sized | TGTGCCAGCAGTTATGGGGGGGCGCGGGAGGGGAGCTCCTACAATGAGCAGTTCTTC | CASSYGGAREGSSYNEQFF
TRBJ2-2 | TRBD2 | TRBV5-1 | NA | TGCGCCAGCAGCTTGGCCGGGGGGACTAGCGGTATGAACACCGGGGAGCTGTTTTTT | CASSLAGGTSGMNTGELFF
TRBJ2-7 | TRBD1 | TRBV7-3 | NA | TGTGCCAGCAGCCTCCTCGAGGACAGGGGAAGCTACGAGCAGTACTTC | CASSLLEDRGSYEQYF
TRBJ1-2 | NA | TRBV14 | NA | TGTGCCAGCAGCCAAGGCCGCCAATCCTTCTATGGCTACACCTTC | CASSQGRQSFYGYTF
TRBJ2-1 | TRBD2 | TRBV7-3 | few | TGTGCCAGCAGCCCCGATCCGGAGCGGGGGGGCTATGAGCAGTTCTTC | CASSPDPERGGYEQFF
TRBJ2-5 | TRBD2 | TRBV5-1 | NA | TGCGCCAGCAGCTTGGCGGGGGGACAAGAGACCCAGTACTTC | CASSLAGGQETQYF
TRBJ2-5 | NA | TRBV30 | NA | TGTGCCTGGAGTGTCTACCTCCAAGAGACCCAGTACTTC | CAWSVYLQETQYF
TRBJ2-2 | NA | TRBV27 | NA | TGTGCCAGCAGTCCCGAGGTACAAGGCACCGGGGAGCTGTTTTTT | CASSPEVQGTGELFF
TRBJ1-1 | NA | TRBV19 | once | TGTGCCAGTAGTGTACCCTCAGGGATAGCCACTGAAGCTTTCTTT | CASSVPSGIATEAFF
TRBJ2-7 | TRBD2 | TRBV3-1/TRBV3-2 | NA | TGTGCCAGCAGCCAAACTAGCGGTTTCCTGCTCGAGCAGTACTTC | CASSQTSGFLLEQYF
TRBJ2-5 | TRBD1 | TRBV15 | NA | TGTGCCACCAGCACCCGGGACAGGGGTAAAGAGACCCAGTACTTC | CATSTRDRGKETQYF
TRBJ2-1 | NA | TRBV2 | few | TGTCCCAGCTGTTATGGGGGGGCGCGGGCGGGGAGCTCCTACAATGAGCAGTTCTTC | CPSCYGGARAGSSYNEQFF
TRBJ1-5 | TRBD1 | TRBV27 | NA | TGTGCCAGCAGTTTATTATCAGGGGGCCTCAATCAGCCCCAGCATTTT | CASSLLSGGLNQPQHF
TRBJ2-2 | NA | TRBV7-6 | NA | TGTGCCAGCAGCCCTTCCCCGGGACAAAACACCGGGGAGCTGTTTTTT | CASSPSPGQNTGELFF
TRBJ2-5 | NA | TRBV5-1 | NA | TGCGCCAGCAGCTCCCAACTGGGGAGCCGGCAAGAGACCCAGTACTTC | CASSSQLGSRQETQYF
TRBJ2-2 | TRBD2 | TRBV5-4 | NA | TGTGCCAGCAGCGTGACTAGCGGGGGGGCTGGCGGGGAGCTGTTTTTT | CASSVTSGGAGGELFF
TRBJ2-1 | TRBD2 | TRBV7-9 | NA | TGTGCCAGCAGTCTGAGGCGGGGGGCCTACAATGAGCAGTTCTTC | CASSLRRGAYNEQFF
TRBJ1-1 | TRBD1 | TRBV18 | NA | TGTGCCAGCTCACCACCGGGACAGACGAGGAACACTGAAGCTTTCTTT | CASSPPGQTRNTEAFF
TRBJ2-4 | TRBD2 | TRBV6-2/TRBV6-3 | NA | TGTGCCAGCAGTACCCCGACTAGCGGGGCCACAAAAAACATTCAGTACTTC | CASSTPTSGATKNIQYF
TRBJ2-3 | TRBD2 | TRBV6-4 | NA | TGTGCCAGCAGTGGGACTAGCGGCACAGATACGCAGTATTTT | CASSGTSGTDTQYF
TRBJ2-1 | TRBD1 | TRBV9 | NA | TGTGCCAGCAGCGTAACGACAGGGGAGAATCGGAATGAGCAGTTCTTC | CASSVTTGENRNEQFF
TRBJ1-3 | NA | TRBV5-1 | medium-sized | TGCGCCAGCAGCTTGGGCGGGCAAGGCTCTGGAAACACCATATATTTT | CASSLGGQGSGNTIYF
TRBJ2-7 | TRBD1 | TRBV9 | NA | TGTGCCAGCAGCGTAGAGGCACAGGGGAGCTACGAGCAGTACTTC | CASSVEAQGSYEQYF
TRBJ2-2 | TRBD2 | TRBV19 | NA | TGTGCCAGTAGTAGGAACGCGGGGGGCGTGAGTTACACCGGGGAGCTGTTTTTT | CASSRNAGGVSYTGELFF
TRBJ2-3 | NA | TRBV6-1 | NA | TGTGCCAGCAGTGAATTGCAGGGGCCAGATACGCAGTATTTT | CASSELQGPDTQYF
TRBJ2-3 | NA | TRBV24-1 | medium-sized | TGTGCCACCAGTGATTTGATGGGGATGTCGACAGATACGCAGTATTTT | CATSDLMGMSTDTQYF
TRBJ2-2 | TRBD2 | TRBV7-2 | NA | TGTGCCAGCAGCTTCGGGGGGGGCGGGAGCACCGGGGAGCTGTTTTTT | CASSFGGGGSTGELFF
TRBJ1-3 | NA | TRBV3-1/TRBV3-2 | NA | TGTGCCAGCAGCGCCCTCGGTACCACATCTGGAAACACCATATATTTT | CASSALGTTSGNTIYF
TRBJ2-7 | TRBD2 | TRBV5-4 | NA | TGTGCCAGCAGCGGAGTCGGGGGGGCCAACCACGAGCAGTACTTC | CASSGVGGANHEQYF
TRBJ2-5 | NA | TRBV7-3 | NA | TGTGCCAGCAGCTCCCAGGGTGGAGAGACCCAGTACTTC | CASSSQGGETQYF
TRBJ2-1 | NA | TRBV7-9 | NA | TGTGCCAGCAGCTCCCCCCCTTTAGGGAGCGGGCAGCTATTAAAGCAGTTCTTC | CASSSPPLGSGQLLKQFF
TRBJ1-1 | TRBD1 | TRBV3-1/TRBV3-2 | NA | TGTGCCAGCAGCCAGGCCGGGACAGAGAACACTGAAGCTTTCTTT | CASSQAGTENTEAFF